Each of the 2 T cell receptor beta chains below was sequenced from the same sample in a study of shared clonotypes between healthy human individuals. Generated by immunoSEQ multiplex PCR, the TCRdb table keeps only in-frame clones and is missing some. Of about 96,000 clones listed, less than 60% are singletons. The sequencing sample was made of PBMCs. The source of these receptors is a woman in her thirties or forties in good health. Some clones in this sample may be carry-over from other donors' samples.

The chain couples TRBV6-4 to TRBJ2-3; D remains ambiguous. CDR1 MRHNA and CDR2 SNTAGT come from the germline V gene. Deletions cut 0 bases from V and 0 bases from J, with 7 bases between. This CDR3 has 15 residues. The CDR3 DNA reads TGTGCCAGCAGTGACTCGGTAGGCAGCACAGATACGCAGTATTTT. This translates into CASSDSVGSTDTQYF.

V and J are TRBV11-3 and TRBJ1-5; D is perhaps TRBD1 (5 bases). From germline, CDR1 is SGHNT and CDR2 YENEEA. The CDR3 sequence is 20 residues long. The V and J ends lost 3 bases and 0 bases respectively, with 24 bases between them. CDR3 amino acids: CASSLPRDGTPDYSNQPQHF. Here the CDR3 DNA reads TGTGCCAGCAGCTTGCCGAGGGATGGGACCCCAGATTATAGCAATCAGCCCCAGCATTTT.